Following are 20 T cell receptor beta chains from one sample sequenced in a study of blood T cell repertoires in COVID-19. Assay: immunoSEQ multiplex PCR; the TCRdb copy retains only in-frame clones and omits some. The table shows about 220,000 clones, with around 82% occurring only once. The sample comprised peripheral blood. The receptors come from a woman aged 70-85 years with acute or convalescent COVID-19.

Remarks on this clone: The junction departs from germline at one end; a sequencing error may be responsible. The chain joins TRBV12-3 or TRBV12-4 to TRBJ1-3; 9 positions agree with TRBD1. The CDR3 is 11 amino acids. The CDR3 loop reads CASSTGTGFSF. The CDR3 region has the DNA TGTGCCAGCAGCACCGGGACAGGGTTTAGCTTT.

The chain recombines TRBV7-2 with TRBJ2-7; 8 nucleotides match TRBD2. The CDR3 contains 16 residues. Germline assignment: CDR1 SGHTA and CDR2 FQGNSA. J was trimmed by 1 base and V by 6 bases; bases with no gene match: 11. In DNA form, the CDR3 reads TGTGCCAGCAGTAATCCGGGACTAGGGTCTTCCTACGAGCAGTACTTC. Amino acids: CASSNPGLGSSYEQYF.

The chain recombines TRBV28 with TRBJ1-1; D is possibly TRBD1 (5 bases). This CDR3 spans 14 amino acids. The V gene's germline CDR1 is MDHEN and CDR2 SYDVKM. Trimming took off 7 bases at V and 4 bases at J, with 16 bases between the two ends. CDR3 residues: CASTPPRVSTEAFF. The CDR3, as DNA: TGTGCCAGCACCCCCCCCAGGGTGAGCACTGAAGCTTTCTTT.

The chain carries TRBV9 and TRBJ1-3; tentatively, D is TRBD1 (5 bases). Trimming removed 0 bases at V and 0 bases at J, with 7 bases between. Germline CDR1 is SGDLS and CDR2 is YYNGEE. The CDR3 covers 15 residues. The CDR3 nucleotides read TGTGCCAGCAGCGTAGAGGACAACTCTGGAAACACCATATATTTT. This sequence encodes CASSVEDNSGNTIYF.

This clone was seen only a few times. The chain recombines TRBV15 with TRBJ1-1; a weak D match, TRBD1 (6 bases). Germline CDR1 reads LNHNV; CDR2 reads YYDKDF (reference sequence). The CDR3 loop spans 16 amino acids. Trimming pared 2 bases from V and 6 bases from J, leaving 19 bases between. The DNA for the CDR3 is TGTGCCACCAGCAGACAGCCAGGGGAACTATCTTCTGAAGCTTTCTTT. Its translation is CATSRQPGELSSEAFF.

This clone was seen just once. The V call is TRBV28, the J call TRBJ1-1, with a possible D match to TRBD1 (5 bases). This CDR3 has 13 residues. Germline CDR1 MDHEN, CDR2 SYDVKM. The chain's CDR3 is CATKFRGNTEAFF. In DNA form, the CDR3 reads TGTGCAACTAAGTTTAGGGGGAACACTGAAGCTTTCTTT. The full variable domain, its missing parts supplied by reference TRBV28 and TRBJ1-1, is DVKVTQSSRYLVKRTGEKVFLECVQDMDHENMFWYRQDPGLGLRLIYFSYDVKMKEKGDIPEGYSVSREKKERFSLILESASTNQTSMYLCATKFRGNTEAFFGQGTRLTVV.

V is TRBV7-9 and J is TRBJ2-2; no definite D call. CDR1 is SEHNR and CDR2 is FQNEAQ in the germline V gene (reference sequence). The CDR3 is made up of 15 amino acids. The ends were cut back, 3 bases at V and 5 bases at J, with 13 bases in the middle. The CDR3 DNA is TGTGCCAGCAGCTTCGGTGGGCCTTTTACCGGGGAGCTGTTTTTT. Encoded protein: CASSFGGPFTGELFF.

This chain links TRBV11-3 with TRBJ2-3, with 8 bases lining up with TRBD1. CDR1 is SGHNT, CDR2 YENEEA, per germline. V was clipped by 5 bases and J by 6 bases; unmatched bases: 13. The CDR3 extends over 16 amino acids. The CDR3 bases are TGTGCCAGCAGCCTCCAACCCGGGACAGGATCGGATACGCAGTATTTT. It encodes CASSLQPGTGSDTQYF. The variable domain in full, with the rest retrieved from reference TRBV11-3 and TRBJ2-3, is EAGVVQSPRYKIIEKKQPVAFWCNPISGHNTLYWYLQNLGQGPELLIRYENEEAVDDSQLPKDRFSAERLKGVDSTLKIQPAELGDSAVYLCASSLQPGTGSDTQYFGPGTRLTVL.

This CDR3 is CASSGPGHRTYGYTF. CDR3 sequence (DNA): TGTGCCAGCAGTGGTCCGGGACACCGAACCTATGGCTACACCTTC. The V call is TRBV28, the J call TRBJ1-2; a possible D gene is TRBD1 (6 bases). The CDR3 is 15 amino acids. Trimming shortened V by 5 bases and J by 4 bases, and 17 bases separated the two germline ends. Germline V gene lookup returns CDR1 MDHEN and CDR2 SYDVKM.

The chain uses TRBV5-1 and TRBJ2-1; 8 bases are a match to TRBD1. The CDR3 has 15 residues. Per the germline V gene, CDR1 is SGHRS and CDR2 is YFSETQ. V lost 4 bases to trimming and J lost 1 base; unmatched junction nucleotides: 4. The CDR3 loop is CASSATGGSYNEQFF. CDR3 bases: TGCGCCAGCAGCGCCACAGGGGGATCCTACAATGAGCAGTTCTTC.

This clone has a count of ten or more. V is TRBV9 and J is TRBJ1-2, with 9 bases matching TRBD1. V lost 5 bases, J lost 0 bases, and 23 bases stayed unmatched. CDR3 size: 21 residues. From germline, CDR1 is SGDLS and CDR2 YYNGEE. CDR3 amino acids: CASRTDRGKPLWVPPNYGYTF. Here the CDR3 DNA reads TGTGCCAGCAGAACGGACAGGGGAAAGCCGCTTTGGGTCCCTCCTAACTATGGCTACACCTTC.

The CDR3 protein is CASSLAGSDYGYTF. The CDR3 coding sequence is TGTGCCAGCAGCTTAGCTGGCAGTGACTATGGCTACACCTTC. The V gene is TRBV7-9, the J gene TRBJ1-2, with no clear D. Trimming left V 0 bases short and J 3 bases short, with 8 bases between. The length of the CDR3 is 14 residues. From germline, CDR1 is SEHNR and CDR2 FQNEAQ (reference sequence).

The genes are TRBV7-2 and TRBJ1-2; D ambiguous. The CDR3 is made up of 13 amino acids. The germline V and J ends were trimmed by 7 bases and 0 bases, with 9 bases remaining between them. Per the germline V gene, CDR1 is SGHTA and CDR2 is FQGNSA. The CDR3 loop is CASTGSANYGYTF. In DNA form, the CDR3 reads TGTGCCAGCACGGGGTCAGCTAACTATGGCTACACCTTC.

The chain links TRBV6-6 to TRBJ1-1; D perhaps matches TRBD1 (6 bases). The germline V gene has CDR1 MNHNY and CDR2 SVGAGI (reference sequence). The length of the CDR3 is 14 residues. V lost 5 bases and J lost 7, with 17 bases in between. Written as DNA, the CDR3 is TGTGCCAGCAGTCCCTACTTGGGACAAGTTGAAGCTTTCTTT. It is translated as CASSPYLGQVEAFF.

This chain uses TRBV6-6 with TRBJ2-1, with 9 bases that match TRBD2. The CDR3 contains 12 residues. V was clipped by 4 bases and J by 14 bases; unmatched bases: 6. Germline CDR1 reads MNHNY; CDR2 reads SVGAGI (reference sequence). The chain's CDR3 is CASSSSGGKKFF. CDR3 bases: TGTGCCAGCAGTTCGAGCGGGGGGAAAAAGTTCTTC.

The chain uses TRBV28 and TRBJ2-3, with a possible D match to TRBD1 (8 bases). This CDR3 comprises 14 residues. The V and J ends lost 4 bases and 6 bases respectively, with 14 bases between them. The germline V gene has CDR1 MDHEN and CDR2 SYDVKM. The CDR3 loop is CASSSTGEGDTQYF. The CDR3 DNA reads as TGTGCCAGCAGTTCGACAGGGGAGGGGGATACGCAGTATTTT.

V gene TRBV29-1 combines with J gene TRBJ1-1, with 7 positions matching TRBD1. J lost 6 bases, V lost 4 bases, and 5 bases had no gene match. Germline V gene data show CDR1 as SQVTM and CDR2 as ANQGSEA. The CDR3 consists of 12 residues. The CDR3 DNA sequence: TGCAGCGTTGGTGGACAGGACCCTGAAGCTTTCTTT. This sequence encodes CSVGGQDPEAFF.

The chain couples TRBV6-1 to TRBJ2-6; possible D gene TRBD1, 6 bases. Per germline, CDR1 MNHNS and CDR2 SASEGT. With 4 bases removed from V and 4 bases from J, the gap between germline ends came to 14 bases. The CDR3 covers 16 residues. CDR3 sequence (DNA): TGTGCCAGCAGTGTGCAGGGGCCCTCGGGGGCCAACGTCCTGACTTTC. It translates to CASSVQGPSGANVLTF.

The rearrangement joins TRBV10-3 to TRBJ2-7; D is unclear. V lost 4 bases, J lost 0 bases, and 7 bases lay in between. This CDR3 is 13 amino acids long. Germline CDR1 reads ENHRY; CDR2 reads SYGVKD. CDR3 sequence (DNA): TGTGCCATCAGTGCCTCCGGCTCCTACGAGCAGTACTTC. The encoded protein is CAISASGSYEQYF.

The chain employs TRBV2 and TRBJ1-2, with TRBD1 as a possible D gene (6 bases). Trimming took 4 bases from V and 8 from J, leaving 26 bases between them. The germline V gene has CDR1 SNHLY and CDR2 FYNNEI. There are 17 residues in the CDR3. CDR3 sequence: CASSGTQAATGPGGYTF. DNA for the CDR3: TGTGCCAGCAGTGGAACCCAAGCCGCGACAGGCCCGGGGGGCTACACCTTC.